Following are 16 T cell receptor beta chains from one sample sequenced in a study of blood T cell repertoires in COVID-19. Clones were sequenced by immunoSEQ multiplex PCR, and TCRdb holds only the in-frame ones, with some missing. This sample has 380,000 or so clones; more than 70% occur once, and the top ten carry over 1%. Sequenced sample: peripheral blood. The receptor set was obtained from a man aged 40-55 years with acute or convalescent COVID-19.

The rearrangement uses TRBV15 and TRBJ1-1; 7 bases fit TRBD1. CDR3 size: 16 residues. The V gene end was trimmed by 1 base and the J gene end by 4 bases; junction bases not matched to a gene: 9. Looked up from germline, CDR1 is LNHNV and CDR2 is YYDKDF (reference sequence). CDR3 residues: CATSRGRQGWITEAFF. The CDR3 region has the DNA TGTGCCACCAGCAGAGGCCGACAGGGATGGATCACTGAAGCTTTCTTT.

This chain joins TRBV5-1 and TRBJ1-6; 8 nucleotides line up with TRBD1. From germline, CDR1 is SGHRS and CDR2 YFSETQ. The CDR3 loop spans 16 amino acids. Unmatched junction bases numbered 4, after V lost 1 base and J lost 4 bases. The CDR3 DNA reads as TGCGCCAGCAGCTTGTCAGGGGGCCGGTATAATTCACCCCTCCACTTT. It yields the protein CASSLSGGRYNSPLHF.

The chain uses TRBV6-5 and TRBJ1-2; TRBD1 agrees at 8 bases. The germline V gene has CDR1 MNHEY and CDR2 SVGAGI. This CDR3 has 14 amino acids. After removal of 2 bases from V and 4 bases from J, the junction contained 3 bases not matched to a gene. CDR3 sequence reads: CASSYGQGLYGYTF. CDR3 coding DNA: TGTGCCAGCAGTTACGGACAGGGACTCTATGGCTACACCTTC.

The rearrangement joins TRBV5-1 to TRBJ1-2; 7 nucleotides align to TRBD1. The germline V gene has CDR1 SGHRS and CDR2 YFSETQ. V was clipped by 0 bases and J by 2 bases; unmatched bases: 1. The CDR3 runs to 14 residues. The CDR3: CASSLGGQNYGYTF. DNA of the CDR3: TGCGCCAGCAGCTTGGGGGGACAGAACTATGGCTACACCTTC.

The chain links TRBV9 to TRBJ1-1, with 8 bases aligning to TRBD1. Trimming took 3 bases from V and 0 from J; bases not matched to a gene: 10. The CDR3 contains 17 residues. Germline CDR1 is SGDLS and CDR2 is YYNGEE. The CDR3 DNA reads TGTGCCAGCAGCGAAACTTATTGGACAGGGATGAACACTGAAGCTTTCTTT. The encoded protein is CASSETYWTGMNTEAFF.

The chain links TRBV3-1 (or the pseudogene TRBV3-2) to TRBJ1-5; D ambiguous. The CDR3 loop spans 13 amino acids. Per germline, CDR1 LGHDT and CDR2 YNNKEL (reference sequence). The V end lost 0 bases, the J end lost 7 bases, and 7 bases lay between the germline ends. The CDR3 protein is CASSQDPGQPQHF. The CDR3 region has the DNA TGTGCCAGCAGCCAAGATCCTGGCCAGCCCCAGCATTTT.

The J gene is TRBJ2-7, the V gene TRBV7-8, with 12 positions matching TRBD2. Germline values: CDR1 SGHVS, CDR2 FQNEAQ. The CDR3 is made up of 15 amino acids. V was pared by 5 bases and J by 3 bases, with 5 bases of the junction left unmatched. For the CDR3, the DNA is TGTGCCAGCAGCACCCCGACTAGCGGGAGCTACGAGCAGTACTTC. This translates into CASSTPTSGSYEQYF.

A few counts support this clone. The rearrangement joins TRBV6-5 to TRBJ1-1; D call uncertain. CDR1 is MNHEY, CDR2 SVGAGI, per germline. The germline V and J ends were trimmed by 7 bases and 7 bases, with 16 bases remaining between them. This CDR3 is built from 13 residues. The CDR3 DNA reads as TGTGCCAGCAACTACCCTTCGTCTGGTGAAGCTTTCTTT. Its translation: CASNYPSSGEAFF.

V usage is TRBV18 and J usage is TRBJ2-3, with TRBD1 matching 7 bases. CDR3 length equals 15 residues. Germline CDR1 is KGHSH and CDR2 is LQKENI. After removal of 0 bases from V and 5 bases from J, the junction contained 5 bases not matched to a gene. The CDR3 spells CASSPPGQPIDTQYF. The CDR3 coding sequence is TGTGCCAGCTCACCACCGGGACAGCCGATAGATACGCAGTATTTT.

The chain combines TRBV6-5 with TRBJ2-1; TRBD2 matches 7 bases. Per the germline V gene, CDR1 is MNHEY and CDR2 is SVGAGI. The junction had 15 bases not matched to a gene; V was cut back by 7 bases and J by 9 bases. CDR3 length: 15 amino acids. CDR3 bases: TGTGCCAGCACTTTGACGGGTACGGGGGGACGTGAGCAGTTCTTC. It specifies CASTLTGTGGREQFF.

This chain links TRBV7-8 with TRBJ2-7, with TRBD2 matching 7 bases. The CDR3 loop spans 16 amino acids. The germline CDR1 and CDR2 sequences are SGHVS and FQNEAQ. With 11 bases clipped from V and 3 bases from J, the junction kept 19 bases outside the gene matches. The CDR3 nucleotides are TGTGCCCTTCGGATAGACGCGGGAGAGGCCCTCTACGAGCAGTACTTC. It translates to CALRIDAGEALYEQYF. Full variable domain (rest looked up from reference TRBV7-8 and TRBJ2-7): GAGVSQSPRYKVAKRGQDVALRCDPISGHVSLFWYQQALGQGPEFLTYFQNEAQLDKSGLPSDRFFAERPEGSVSTLKIQRTQQEDSAVYLCALRIDAGEALYEQYFGPGTRLTVT.

This sequence joins TRBV5-1 and TRBJ2-7, with D possibly matching TRBD1 (6 bases). Germline assignment: CDR1 SGHRS and CDR2 YFSETQ. The CDR3 covers 16 residues. Trimming removed 4 bases from V and 1 base from J, with 18 bases in between. CDR3 bases: TGCGCCAGCAGCCCCCATTTAGGGACAAATTCCTACGAGCAGTACTTC. Amino acids: CASSPHLGTNSYEQYF.

The chain employs TRBV5-6 and TRBJ1-3; 9 bases match TRBD1. After removal of 3 bases from V and 8 bases from J, the junction contained 9 bases not matched to a gene. CDR1 and CDR2 (germline): SGHDT, YYEEEE. The CDR3 contains 15 residues. CDR3 region: CASSYIQGAADTIYF. For the CDR3, the DNA is TGTGCCAGCAGCTATATACAGGGGGCGGCGGACACCATATATTTT.

This chain connects TRBV7-2 to TRBJ2-3; the D is unclear. The CDR3 has 15 residues. Trimming cost V 5 bases and J 5 bases, with 17 bases left between them. Germline V gene data show CDR1 as SGHTA and CDR2 as FQGNSA. The CDR3 here is CASSLTGVSLDTQYF. CDR3 sequence (DNA): TGTGCCAGCAGCCTTACTGGAGTCAGCCTAGATACGCAGTATTTT. Full variable domain (missing parts from reference TRBV7-2 and TRBJ2-3): GAGVSQSPSNKVTEKGKDVELRCDPISGHTALYWYRQSLGQGLEFLIYFQGNSAPDKSGLPSDRFSAERTGGSVSTLTIQRTQQEDSAVYLCASSLTGVSLDTQYFGPGTRLTVL.

This clone was counted a single time. The rearrangement uses TRBV4-1 and TRBJ2-5; TRBD1 aligns across 12 bases. Trimming cost V 0 bases and J 1 base; bases outside gene matches: 6. Germline V gives CDR1 MGHRA, CDR2 YSYEKL. The CDR3 has 18 amino acids. CDR3 sequence: CASSQEPGTGGRQETQYF. Written as DNA, the CDR3 is TGCGCCAGCAGCCAAGAGCCGGGGACAGGGGGCCGCCAAGAGACCCAGTACTTC.

This clone was detected once. The chain recombines TRBV27 with TRBJ2-7; the D is unclear. Germline-derived CDR1 and CDR2 are MNHEY and SMNVEV (reference sequence). Trimming removed 0 bases at V and 2 bases at J, with 5 bases between. The CDR3 spans 13 residues. The CDR3 loop reads CASSLSHTYEQYF. The CDR3 bases are TGTGCCAGCAGTTTATCACACACCTACGAGCAGTACTTC.